The T cell receptor (beta chain) described here comes from a study of T-cell reconstitution after alpha-beta-depleted transplantation in children. The CDR3 is 17 amino acids. Germline CDR1 is SGHAT and CDR2 is FQNNGV. V shed 5 bases, J shed 5 bases, and the junction held 15 bases outside the gene matches. In its sample, this clonotype was seen many times. The antigen is undetermined. It was with unique molecular identifiers that the TCRbeta library was prepared. TCRdb redid the calling of the PCR reads with MiXCR, one entry per CDR3 protein. Here the sample spans a few hundred thousand distinct CDR3 sequences, under 15% being singletons. Findings of the study overall: Several hundred expanded graft clones reportedly were the source of alpha-beta T cells about two months after transplant. The study traced high day-60 TCRbeta diversity in some patients to surviving recipient T cells and thymic progenitors. The authors attributed T-cell counts and diversity one year after transplant mostly to newly produced T cells.

Sequencing used PBMCs, mostly from graft donor cells, obtained 360 days after TCRalphabeta/CD19-depleted stem cell transplant. This receptor was taken from a male patient younger than 18 who had a stem cell transplant for acute myeloid leukemia, so the T cells may come from the graft donor. The chain is built from TRBV11-2 and TRBJ2-7; 10 nucleotides align to TRBD1. This CDR3 is CASSPKNYRTGGDEQYF. The CDR3 region has the DNA TGTGCCAGCAGCCCGAAAAATTATAGGACAGGGGGAGACGAGCAGTACTTC.